A selection of T cell receptor beta chains follows, all from one sample in a study of cytomegalovirus exposure and HLA in healthy donors. Repertoires were generated with immunoSEQ multiplex PCR, while TCRdb's copy carries only in-frame clones and drops some. The repertoire includes around 200,000 clones, 75% to 90% of them detected once, and less than 0.4% sits in the top ten. The sequenced sample was PBMCs. Receptors were obtained from a woman in her 30s in good health and CMV-seronegative. CDR3s leave out the opening cysteine and the closing phenylalanine or tryptophan. A D gene is named only where the DNA matches it firmly.

V,D,J,CDR3
TRBV5-4,TRBD2,TRBJ2-1,ASRPPGTSGYNEQF
TRBV6-5,.,TRBJ2-1,ASSLLATYNEQF
TRBV4-2,.,TRBJ1-5,ASSQDSVNQPQH
TRBV28,.,TRBJ2-6,ASSSSAVSGANVLT
TRBV2,.,TRBJ1-5,ASSVEQSSNQPQH
TRBV10-2,.,TRBJ1-2,ASSATDLINYGYT
TRBV2,.,TRBJ1-4,ASRGEGVPNEKLF
TRBV2,TRBD1,TRBJ2-2,ASRIDRVTGELF
TRBV29-1,.,TRBJ2-3,SVGYPSGTDTQY
TRBV25-1,TRBD2,TRBJ2-1,ASSAHLGLADNNEQF
TRBV28,.,TRBJ1-1,ASFSPGTEAF